These T cell receptor beta chains were read from a single sample in a study of cytomegalovirus exposure and HLA in healthy donors. Repertoires were generated with immunoSEQ multiplex PCR, while TCRdb's copy carries only in-frame clones and drops some. Counted here are more than 80,000 clones, about four fifths occurring once; the ten biggest clones make up approximately 3.2%. The sample taken for sequencing was PBMCs. The receptors stem from a female donor in good health and CMV-seropositive. Both conserved end residues are part of each CDR3.

>TRBJ2-7|TRBV5-4
CASSSGVIGGEQYF
>TRBJ2-7|TRBV9
CASSVGQGGYEQYF
>TRBJ1-6|TRBV30
CAAAGSNSPLHF
>TRBJ1-2|TRBV6-6
CASSYSTGGYTF
>TRBJ1-1|TRBV6-6
CASSYRKGGGTEAFF
>TRBJ1-1|TRBV28
CASSFETEAFF
>TRBJ2-1|TRBV7-2
CASSLEGLAAYNEQFF
>TRBJ1-2|TRBV4-2
CASSQELEGGYTF
>TRBJ1-2|TRBV7-3
CASSPGQGGYTF
>TRBJ2-2|TRBV9
CASSVVASGGVNTGELFF
>TRBJ1-2|TRBV6-5
CAGAAGADYGYTF
>TRBJ2-7|TRBV7-2
CASRSGLAGAYEQYF
>TRBJ1-5|TRBV7-2
CASSLHIVRGNQPQHF
>TRBJ1-2|TRBV2
CASATGLYGYTF
>TRBJ2-5|TRBV6-1
CASSNRLAGGFGQYF
>TRBJ2-2|TRBV19
CASSISRNTGELFF
>TRBJ2-3|TRBV7-8
CASSLEDRFSQYF
>TRBJ2-1|TRBV5-6
CASSSYRRAYNEQFF
>TRBJ1-2|TRBV10-3
CATTGELRDGYTF
>TRBJ2-3|TRBV7-3
CASSPGLAVTDTQYF
>TRBJ1-5|TRBV30
CAWSVQAGQPQHF
>TRBJ1-5|TRBV10-2
CASSDRDGGNQPQHF
>TRBJ2-7|TRBV25-1
CASSDPGQRSYEQYF
>TRBJ2-7|TRBV29-1
CSVVASGGGEQYF
>TRBJ1-5|TRBV19
CAGSMTDNQPQHF
>TRBJ2-6|TRBV9
CASSPLRGGQGASGANVLTF
>TRBJ1-1|TRBV11-2
CASSPPTGDPEAFF
>TRBJ1-2|TRBV9
CASSLGQTNYGYTF
>TRBJ1-4|TRBV4-3
CASSQDVGGRGLGEKLFF
>TRBJ2-5|TRBV5-1
CASSWTAQETQYF
>TRBJ2-1|TRBV9
CASSFRQSSYNEQFF
>TRBJ2-2|TRBV13
CASNRLAGSGELFF
>TRBJ2-3|TRBV11-3
CASSLGISGTDTQYF
>TRBJ2-5|TRBV4-2
CASSHGTSGETQYF
>TRBJ2-1|TRBV20-1
CSARIRNEQFF
>TRBJ2-1|TRBV4-3
CASSQTPRDRGNEQFF
>TRBJ2-6|TRBV7-8
CASGQGSAGANVLTF
>TRBJ2-3|TRBV30
CAWSVTSGGADTQYF
>TRBJ2-5|TRBV10-3
CAISVAGKETQYF
>TRBJ2-2|TRBV10-2
CASTGTSEGGELFF
>TRBJ2-7|TRBV2
CASSLTSGLLEQYF
>TRBJ2-1|TRBV29-1
CSVEEGAGRSEYNEQFF
>TRBJ1-1|TRBV5-1
CASSPGTGGTEAFF
>TRBJ1-1|TRBV5-4
CASINLRDRNTEAFF
>TRBJ2-2|TRBV6-1
CASSEPEARELFF
>TRBJ1-4|TRBV29-1
CSARGGQGNEKLFF
>TRBJ1-2|TRBV5-6
CASSSSQSAGGYTF
>TRBJ2-3|TRBV5-1
CASSLEGRDTDTQYF
>TRBJ1-3|TRBV4-2
CASSQGTAGNTIYF
>TRBJ1-4|TRBV30
CAWSPKLGAEKLFF
>TRBJ2-3|TRBV15
CATSRAMTGSGRAEDTQYF
>TRBJ2-1|TRBV15
CATSKDRVGYNEQFF
>TRBJ2-7|TRBV4-1
CASSRDRDYEQYF
>TRBJ1-2|TRBV29-1
CSVGGTTNYGYTF